The 10 T cell receptor beta chains in this list originate from one sample, sequenced in a study of T cell responses to AZD1222 COVID-19 vaccine. The assay was immunoSEQ multiplex PCR, and TCRdb's table has in-frame clones only and misses some. The sample lists around 180,000 clones; about 91% were seen once. The source material was peripheral blood, sampled on day 0 of AZD1222 vaccination. All receptors come from an adult in good health.

The V gene is TRBV6-1, the J gene TRBJ2-3; 9 bases fit TRBD2. This CDR3 comprises 19 residues. Germline CDR1 and CDR2: MNHNS and SASEGT. J was trimmed by 0 bases and V by 4 bases; bases with no gene match: 14. The CDR3 DNA reads as TGTGCCAGCAGTGGCCCGGGGAGAGTAGCGGGGGCTAGCACAGATACGCAGTATTTT. It translates to CASSGPGRVAGASTDTQYF.

This sequence joins TRBV5-5 and TRBJ1-4, with D perhaps matching TRBD1 (6 bases). From germline, CDR1 is SGHKS and CDR2 YYEKEE (reference sequence). CDR3 size: 15 residues. The germline V and J ends were trimmed by 4 bases and 0 bases, with 10 bases remaining between them. CDR3 nucleotides: TGTGCCAGCAGCACAGGGATCCCAACTAATGAAAAACTGTTTTTT. Encoded protein: CASSTGIPTNEKLFF.

The chain recombines TRBV19 with TRBJ2-3, with D perhaps matching TRBD1 (6 bases). Germline CDR1 is LNHDA and CDR2 is SQIVND (reference sequence). This CDR3 contains 16 residues. Between the trimmed V and J ends, which lost 5 bases and 4 bases, there was a span of 19 bases. This chain's CDR3 is CASSGPRQAAADTQYF. The CDR3 DNA reads TGTGCCAGTAGTGGCCCCCGACAGGCGGCCGCAGATACGCAGTATTTT. The full variable domain, its missing parts supplied by reference TRBV19 and TRBJ2-3, is DGGITQSPKYLFRKEGQNVTLSCEQNLNHDAMYWYRQDPGQGLRLIYYSQIVNDFQKGDIAEGYSVSREKKESFPLTVTSAQKNPTAFYLCASSGPRQAAADTQYFGPGTRLTVL.

The count of this clone is one. Written as DNA, the CDR3 is TGTGCCAGCAGGGCAGGGGCCTCCTACGAGCAGTACTTC. Encoded protein: CASRAGASYEQYF. The chain carries TRBV7-8 and TRBJ2-7; the D gene is possibly TRBD1 (6 bases). Germline lookup yields CDR1 SGHVS and CDR2 FQNEAQ. The CDR3 is made up of 13 amino acids. The V end was cut by 6 bases, the J end by 0 bases, with 9 bases between.

The chain joins TRBV5-1 to TRBJ1-1; 12 bases match TRBD1. The length of the CDR3 is 16 residues. Trimming at V came to 4 bases and at J to 5 bases, leaving 9 bases not matched to a gene. Germline loops: CDR1 SGHRS, CDR2 YFSETQ. In DNA form, the CDR3 reads TGCGCCAGCAGCCCGGGACAGGGGGCGCCGGGTACTGAAGCTTTCTTT. Amino acids: CASSPGQGAPGTEAFF.

The chain is built from TRBV6-5 and TRBJ2-1; 11 bases map to TRBD2. The germline V gene has CDR1 MNHEY and CDR2 SVGAGI. The CDR3 has 14 residues. With 6 bases clipped from V and 10 bases from J, the junction kept 8 bases outside the gene matches. The CDR3 loop reads CASRVAGGPGEQFF. CDR3 DNA sequence: TGTGCCAGCAGGGTAGCGGGGGGGCCAGGAGAGCAGTTCTTC.

Comments on this clone: This sequence may be a read error, since a much larger clone differs from it by one base. This rearrangement joins TRBV19 to TRBJ1-6; a weak D match, TRBD1 (6 bases). This CDR3 comprises 13 residues. The germline V gene has CDR1 LNHDA and CDR2 SQIVND (reference sequence). V gave up 9 bases and J gave up 0 bases, with 6 bases separating them. CDR3 sequence: CASRGSYNSPLHF. The DNA for the CDR3 is TGTGCCAGCAGGGGCTCCTATAATTCACCCCTCCACTTT. Complete variable domain (other parts from reference TRBV19 and TRBJ1-6): DGGITQSPKYLFRKEGQNVTLSCEQNLNHDAMYWYRQDPGQGLRLIYYSQIVNDFQKGDIAEGYSVSREKKESFPLTVTSAQKNPTAFYLCASRGSYNSPLHFGNGTRLTVT.

The chain couples TRBV11-3 to TRBJ2-7; tentatively, D is TRBD2 (5 bases). Trimming cost V 5 bases and J 0 bases, with 11 bases left between them. The CDR3 loop spans 14 amino acids. CDR1 and CDR2 (germline): SGHNT, YENEEA. The CDR3 protein is CASSPPGNSYEQYF. In nucleotides, the CDR3 is TGTGCCAGCAGCCCGCCGGGGAACTCCTACGAGCAGTACTTC. Full variable domain (rest looked up from reference TRBV11-3 and TRBJ2-7): EAGVVQSPRYKIIEKKQPVAFWCNPISGHNTLYWYLQNLGQGPELLIRYENEEAVDDSQLPKDRFSAERLKGVDSTLKIQPAELGDSAVYLCASSPPGNSYEQYFGPGTRLTVT.

The chain is built from TRBV4-1 and TRBJ1-1, with D uncertain. The CDR3 sequence is 17 residues long. Germline lookup yields CDR1 MGHRA and CDR2 YSYEKL. Trimming removed 1 base at V and 0 bases at J, with 15 bases between. The CDR3 bases are TGCGCCAGCAGCCAAGTCAGTTTGGGAGGATTGAACACTGAAGCTTTCTTT. Amino acids: CASSQVSLGGLNTEAFF.

This chain connects TRBV29-1 to TRBJ2-7, with 11 bases matching TRBD1. The length of the CDR3 is 13 residues. The germline V gene has CDR1 SQVTM and CDR2 ANQGSEA. With V trimmed by 7 bases and J by 4 bases, 6 bases remained unmatched. The CDR3 region is CSAKGTGGYEQYF. CDR3 DNA sequence: TGCAGCGCCAAGGGGACAGGGGGTTACGAGCAGTACTTC.